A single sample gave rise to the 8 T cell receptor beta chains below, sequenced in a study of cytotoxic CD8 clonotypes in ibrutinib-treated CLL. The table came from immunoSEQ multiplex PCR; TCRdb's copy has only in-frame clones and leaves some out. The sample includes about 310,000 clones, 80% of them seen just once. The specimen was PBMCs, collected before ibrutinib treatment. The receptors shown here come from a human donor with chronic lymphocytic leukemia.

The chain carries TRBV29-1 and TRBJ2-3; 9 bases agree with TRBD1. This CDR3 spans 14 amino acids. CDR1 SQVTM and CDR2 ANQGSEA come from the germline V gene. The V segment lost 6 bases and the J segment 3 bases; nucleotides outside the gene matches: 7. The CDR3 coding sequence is TGCAGCGTAGCCGGGACAGGGAAGACAGATACGCAGTATTTT. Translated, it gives CSVAGTGKTDTQYF.

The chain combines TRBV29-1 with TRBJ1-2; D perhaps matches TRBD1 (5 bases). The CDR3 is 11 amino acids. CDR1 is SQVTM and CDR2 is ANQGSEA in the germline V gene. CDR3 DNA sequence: TGCACCGGGGGGGACGGCTATGGCTACACCTTC. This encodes CTGGDGYGYTF. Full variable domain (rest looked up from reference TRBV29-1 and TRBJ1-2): SAVISQKPSRDICQRGTSLTIQCQVDSQVTMMFWYRQQPGQSLTLIATANQGSEATYESGFVIDKFPISRPNLTFSTLTVSNMSPEDSSIYLCTGGDGYGYTFGSGTRLTVV.

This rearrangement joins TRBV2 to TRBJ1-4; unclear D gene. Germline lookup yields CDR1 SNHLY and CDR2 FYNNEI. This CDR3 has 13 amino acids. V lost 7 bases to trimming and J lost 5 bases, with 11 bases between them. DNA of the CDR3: TGTGCCAGCACGTGGCGAGGGAATGAAAAACTGTTTTTT. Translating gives CASTWRGNEKLFF.

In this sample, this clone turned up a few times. The CDR3 spells CASSEDTNQETQYF. The DNA for the CDR3 is TGCGCCAGCAGCGAAGACACGAACCAAGAGACCCAGTACTTC. The chain couples TRBV5-1 to TRBJ2-5; D not certain. Trimming took off 4 bases at V and 0 bases at J, with 10 bases between the two ends. The CDR3 has 14 residues. CDR1 and CDR2 from the germline V gene are SGHRS and YFSETQ.

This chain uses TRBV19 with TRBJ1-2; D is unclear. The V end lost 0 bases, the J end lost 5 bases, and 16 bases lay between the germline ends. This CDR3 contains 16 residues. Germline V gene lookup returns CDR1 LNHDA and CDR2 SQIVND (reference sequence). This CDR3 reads CASSIDIGRSFYGYTF. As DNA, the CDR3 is TGTGCCAGTAGTATAGATATTGGCAGATCCTTTTATGGCTACACCTTC.

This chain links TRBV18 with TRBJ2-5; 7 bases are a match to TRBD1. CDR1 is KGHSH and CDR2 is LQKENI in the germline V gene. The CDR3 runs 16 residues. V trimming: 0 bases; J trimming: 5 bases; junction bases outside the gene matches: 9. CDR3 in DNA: TGTGCCAGCTCACCACCGACAGGGTACCCCCTGGAGACCCAGTACTTC. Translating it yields CASSPPTGYPLETQYF.

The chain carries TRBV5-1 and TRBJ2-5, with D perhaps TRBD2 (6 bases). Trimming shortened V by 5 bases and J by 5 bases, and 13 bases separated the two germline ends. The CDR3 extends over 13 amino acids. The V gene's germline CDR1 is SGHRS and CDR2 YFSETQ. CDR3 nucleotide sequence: TGCGCCAGCAGTATAGGGACTGAGGAGACCCAGTACTTC. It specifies CASSIGTEETQYF. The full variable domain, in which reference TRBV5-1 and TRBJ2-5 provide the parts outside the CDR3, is KAGVTQTPRYLIKTRGQQVTLSCSPISGHRSVSWYQQTPGQGLQFLFEYFSETQRNKGNFPGRFSGRQFSNSRSEMNVSTLELGDSALYLCASSIGTEETQYFGPGTRLLVL.

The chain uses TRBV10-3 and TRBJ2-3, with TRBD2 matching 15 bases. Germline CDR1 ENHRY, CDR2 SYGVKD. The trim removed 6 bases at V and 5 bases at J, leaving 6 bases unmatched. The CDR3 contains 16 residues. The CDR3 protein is CAIRRGLAGGIDTQYF. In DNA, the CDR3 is TGTGCCATCAGGCGGGGACTAGCGGGAGGTATAGATACGCAGTATTTT.